These T cell receptor beta chains were read from a single sample in a study of blood T cell repertoires in COVID-19. Measured with immunoSEQ multiplex PCR; TCRdb has only the in-frame clones, and not every one. The table shows 130,000 to 150,000 clones, with around 85% occurring only once. Sequencing was carried out using PBMCs or T cells enriched from blood (not recorded which). These receptors all come from a woman aged 40 to 50 who had recovered from COVID-19. Each CDR3 is given with its conserved first and last residue. D genes are given only for firm matches. Clone size is stated in some rows and not others, as once, few, many or a class when expanded.

TRBV4-1,NA,NA,TRBJ2-7,TGCGCCAGCAGCCATGGAAGGGGATCCTACGAGCAGTACTTC,CASSHGRGSYEQYF
TRBV30,NA,NA,TRBJ1-5,TGTGCCTGGAGTGCCGGGGATATTAGCAATCAGCCCCAGCATTTT,CAWSAGDISNQPQHF
TRBV10-3,NA,TRBD2,TRBJ2-1,TGTGCCATCACCCGGTATAGCGGGAGCTCCTACAATGAGCAGTTCTTC,CAITRYSGSSYNEQFF
TRBV7-9,NA,NA,TRBJ1-4,TGTGCCAGCAGCTTAGATGGCGGGTATAATGAAAAACTGTTTTTT,CASSLDGGYNEKLFF
TRBV5-4,NA,TRBD1,TRBJ1-1,TGTGCCAGCAGCGTACCGGGACAGGGGAACACTGAAGCTTTCTTT,CASSVPGQGNTEAFF
TRBV6-4,NA,TRBD1,TRBJ1-2,TGTGCCAGCAGTGACTCAGGGACAGGGGGCCTGGTTGGCTACACCTTC,CASSDSGTGGLVGYTF
TRBV27,NA,TRBD1,TRBJ1-6,TGTGCCAGCAGTTTCCGGGACAGGGGGATGGCACCCCTCCACTTT,CASSFRDRGMAPLHF
TRBV19,NA,NA,TRBJ1-5,TGTGCCAGTAGTATGGCGCGGCAGAGCCTGGGTCCCCAGCATTTT,CASSMARQSLGPQHF
TRBV4-1,NA,TRBD2,TRBJ2-7,TGCGCCAGCAGCCAAGGGGAGCGGGAGGGCCGGGAGCAGTACTTC,CASSQGEREGREQYF
TRBV9,once,NA,TRBJ2-2,TGTGCCAGCAGCGACTCTGCGAACACCGGGGAGCTGTTTTTT,CASSDSANTGELFF
TRBV30,NA,TRBD1,TRBJ1-2,TGTGCCTGGAGCACGACCGGGACAGGGGGCGGACGGGGCTACACCTTC,CAWSTTGTGGGRGYTF
TRBV12-5,NA,NA,TRBJ2-1,TGTGCTAGTGGTTTAGGGGGCAATGAGCAGTTCTTC,CASGLGGNEQFF
TRBV2,NA,TRBD1,TRBJ2-1,TGTGCCAGACAGGGGCTGCGGAATGAGCAGTTCTTC,CARQGLRNEQFF
TRBV29-1,NA,TRBD2,TRBJ2-1,TGCAGCGTTGAACGGCGGGAGGCCCCTATTGTGTTCTTC,CSVERREAPIVFF
TRBV3-1/TRBV3-2,NA,NA,TRBJ1-1,TGTGCCAGCAGCCAAATGGAGGGGAACACTGAAGCTTTCTTT,CASSQMEGNTEAFF
TRBV4-1,few,NA,TRBJ2-2,TGCGCCAGCAGTCAGTCGGACTTGTTTCTCACCGGGGAGCTGTTTTTT,CASSQSDLFLTGELFF
TRBV11-2,NA,TRBD1,TRBJ1-5,TGTGCCAGCTCTACAGGGGGCAATCAGCCCCAGCATTTT,CASSTGGNQPQHF
TRBV5-1,NA,TRBD1,TRBJ2-5,TGCGCCAGCAGCTTGGGAGACAGGGGATTGGTGGAGACCCAGTACTTC,CASSLGDRGLVETQYF
TRBV10-3,NA,TRBD2,TRBJ2-2,TGTGCCATCACGAGGGAGGGCCCTATACAGTCGAACACCGGGGAGCTGTTTTTT,CAITREGPIQSNTGELFF
TRBV7-8,NA,TRBD1,TRBJ1-4,TGTGCCAGCAGCCCCGGGACAGGGGAAACTAATGAAAAACTGTTTTTT,CASSPGTGETNEKLFF
TRBV7-9,NA,TRBD2,TRBJ2-1,TGTGCCAGCAGCCGCACCGGGGGGGACCATGATTCTCAGTTCTTC,CASSRTGGDHDSQFF
TRBV18,NA,NA,TRBJ2-1,TGTGCCAGCTCACCACCGGAGGGGGCCCCTCTCAATGAGCAGTTCTTC,CASSPPEGAPLNEQFF
TRBV2,once,TRBD1,TRBJ1-2,TGTGCCAGCAGAGAACCAGGGGGCGATGGCTACACCTTC,CASREPGGDGYTF
TRBV9,NA,TRBD2,TRBJ2-3,TGTGCCAGCAGCACCCGGACTAGCGTGACCACAGATACGCAGTATTTT,CASSTRTSVTTDTQYF
TRBV5-4,NA,NA,TRBJ1-1,TGTGCCAGCAGTGTCAGGGCGAACACTGAAGCTTTCTTT,CASSVRANTEAFF
TRBV7-9,NA,NA,TRBJ1-4,TGTGCCAGCAGCTTAGCCGACAGAAATGAAAAACTGTTTTTT,CASSLADRNEKLFF
TRBV7-7,NA,TRBD2,TRBJ2-1,TGTGCCAGCAGCTCTAATTTAGCGGGAGACAGCTACAATGAGCAGTTCTTC,CASSSNLAGDSYNEQFF
TRBV9,NA,NA,TRBJ2-3,TGTGCCAGCAGCCCGAGGGACACAGATACGCAGTATTTT,CASSPRDTDTQYF
TRBV27,once,NA,TRBJ1-1,TGTGCCAGCAGTTTATCCCAGGGGAACACTGAAGCTTTCTTT,CASSLSQGNTEAFF
TRBV19,NA,NA,TRBJ2-7,TGTGCCAGTAGTATCGACGGAGACAGCTACGAGCAGTACTTC,CASSIDGDSYEQYF
TRBV12-3/TRBV12-4,NA,NA,TRBJ1-1,TGTGCCGGTAGTTCAGCCTTGAACACTGAAGCTTTCTTT,CAGSSALNTEAFF
TRBV29-1,NA,TRBD1,TRBJ2-7,TGCAGCGTTGCCCGTACGCCACAGGGGGCAGGCGAGCAGTACTTC,CSVARTPQGAGEQYF
TRBV7-2,NA,NA,TRBJ1-1,TGTGCCAGCAGCTTATCCAGGGCCTCTGAAGCTTTCTTT,CASSLSRASEAFF
TRBV4-1,NA,NA,TRBJ1-1,TGCGCCAGCAGCCACGAACAGCTTTCATCCCTATCTCGGACTGAAGCTTTCTTT,CASSHEQLSSLSRTEAFF
TRBV27,NA,TRBD1,TRBJ1-1,TGTGCCAGCAGTTTATCTGTGGGACAGGGCAGAGCTTTCTTT,CASSLSVGQGRAFF
TRBV5-6,NA,NA,TRBJ1-2,TGTGCCAGCAGCTTGGCCGGGGGGCAGGGAGGCTACACCTTC,CASSLAGGQGGYTF
TRBV6-4,once,NA,TRBJ2-1,TGTGCCAGCAGTCAAAATTCAGGGTCGTTTGGTGAGCAGTTCTTC,CASSQNSGSFGEQFF
TRBV27,NA,TRBD2,TRBJ2-5,TGTGCCAGCAGTTCGCTAGCGGGAACGGGGTCCCAGTACTTC,CASSSLAGTGSQYF
TRBV7-6,few,NA,TRBJ1-2,TGTGCCAGCAGCTTAGAACAGGGCTCTGGCTACACCTTC,CASSLEQGSGYTF
TRBV11-3,NA,NA,TRBJ2-2,TGTGCCAGCAGCTTGGGCCAGACATCGAACACCGGGGAGCTGTTTTTT,CASSLGQTSNTGELFF
TRBV7-9,NA,NA,TRBJ1-2,TGTGCCAGCAGCCCACCTTCGTTCATCGAGTATGGCTACACCTTC,CASSPPSFIEYGYTF
TRBV12-3/TRBV12-4,NA,NA,TRBJ1-1,TGTGCCAGCAGCTACCGGGAGGTTGAAGCTTTCTTT,CASSYREVEAFF
TRBV27,few,NA,TRBJ2-1,TGTGCCAGCTGGAGTCACCCGAGGGATGAGCAGTTCTTC,CASWSHPRDEQFF
TRBV9,NA,TRBD1,TRBJ1-1,TGTGCCAGCAGCGCCTGGGACAGTTCGAACACTGAAGCTTTCTTT,CASSAWDSSNTEAFF
TRBV3-1/TRBV3-2,NA,TRBD2,TRBJ2-2,TGTGCCAGCAGCCCCCCTGGAGCGGGAGAGGTCACCGGGGAGCTGTTTTTT,CASSPPGAGEVTGELFF
TRBV3-1/TRBV3-2,few,NA,TRBJ1-2,TGTGCCAGCAGCCAAATGCAGGGGAACTATGGCTACACCTTC,CASSQMQGNYGYTF
TRBV30,NA,NA,TRBJ1-1,TGTGCCTGGAGTGTGGGGCGGAACACTGAAGCTTTCTTT,CAWSVGRNTEAFF
TRBV6-2/TRBV6-3,NA,NA,TRBJ1-5,TGTGCCAGCAGCCGGGCCTTTAGGGGGACACTTGGCAATCAGCCCCAGCATTTT,CASSRAFRGTLGNQPQHF
TRBV5-1,NA,TRBD2,TRBJ2-3,TGCGCCAGCAGAGACCCAAGCGGGAGGGGAAAATCAGATACGCAGTATTTT,CASRDPSGRGKSDTQYF
TRBV3-1/TRBV3-2,few,TRBD1,TRBJ1-1,TGTGCCAGCAGCCAAGATTCGACAGGGGGACGAGCTTTCTTT,CASSQDSTGGRAFF
TRBV6-5,NA,TRBD2,TRBJ2-3,TGTGCCAGCAGTTACTCGCCTAGCGGGAGCTCAGATACGCAGTATTTT,CASSYSPSGSSDTQYF
TRBV19,few,TRBD1,TRBJ1-5,TGTGCCAGTTACGCGGAGGGACAGGGAGTCTTAGGGGATCAGCCCCAGCATTTT,CASYAEGQGVLGDQPQHF
TRBV30,NA,TRBD1,TRBJ2-7,TGTGCCTGGAGTAGGAAGGGGACAGGGACCTACGAGCAGTACTTC,CAWSRKGTGTYEQYF